Listed below are T cell receptor beta chains from one sample, sequenced in a study of T cell clonotyping in hematopoietic cell transplantation. Only in-frame clones appear in the TCRdb table, and some are missing; sequencing was by immunoSEQ multiplex PCR. The sample holds 25,000 to 35,000 clones, more than 85% seen once. Here the sequenced sample was peripheral blood mononuclear cells, taken before stem cell transplant. These receptors originate from a man aged 50 to 60 with acute myeloid leukemia. Some clones in this sample may be carry-over from other donors' samples. Both conserved end residues are part of each CDR3. The D gene is left open where the match is weak. The size entry is marked missing in some rows and otherwise reads once, few, many or a size class.

clone_size: -; v_call: TRBV2; j_call: TRBJ1-1; d_call: -; cdr3_nt: TGTGCCAGCAGTGTCGCGTATTTAAACACTGAAGCTTTCTTT; cdr3_aa: CASSVAYLNTEAFF
clone_size: once; v_call: TRBV19; j_call: TRBJ1-6; d_call: -; cdr3_nt: TGTGCCAGTAGTACCCTACTGGGGCAGGATTCACCCCTCCACTTT; cdr3_aa: CASSTLLGQDSPLHF
clone_size: -; v_call: TRBV2; j_call: TRBJ1-5; d_call: TRBD1; cdr3_nt: TGTGCCAGCACTTCTGACAGGGATGAGCCCCAGCATTTT; cdr3_aa: CASTSDRDEPQHF
clone_size: -; v_call: TRBV27; j_call: TRBJ1-4; d_call: -; cdr3_nt: TGTGCCAGCAGTCCCAAGTCGCATCAGGACTGGGTAAGGTCTAATGAAAAACTGTTTTTT; cdr3_aa: CASSPKSHQDWVRSNEKLFF
clone_size: -; v_call: TRBV5-1; j_call: TRBJ2-3; d_call: TRBD2; cdr3_nt: TGCGCCAGCAGCTTGGTCCTAGCGGGGGGATCTAGCACAGATACGCAGTATTTT; cdr3_aa: CASSLVLAGGSSTDTQYF
clone_size: -; v_call: TRBV27; j_call: TRBJ2-3; d_call: -; cdr3_nt: TGTGCCAGCAGTGTGGGACTGGGGACGCAGTATTTT; cdr3_aa: CASSVGLGTQYF
clone_size: -; v_call: TRBV5-6; j_call: TRBJ2-7; d_call: TRBD2; cdr3_nt: TGTGCCAGCAGGGATCTGAATCGGGGGGGCCGCGAGCAGTACTTC; cdr3_aa: CASRDLNRGGREQYF
clone_size: -; v_call: TRBV4-3; j_call: TRBJ2-1; d_call: TRBD2; cdr3_nt: TGCGCCAGCAGCCAAGATCACCAACTAGCGGGGTTCTACAATGAGCAGTTCTTC; cdr3_aa: CASSQDHQLAGFYNEQFF
clone_size: -; v_call: TRBV28; j_call: TRBJ2-6; d_call: -; cdr3_nt: TGTGCCACCAAAGGGGGATCTGGGGCCAACGTCCTGACTTTC; cdr3_aa: CATKGGSGANVLTF
clone_size: -; v_call: TRBV27; j_call: TRBJ2-3; d_call: TRBD2; cdr3_nt: TGTGCCAGCAGTTTACGGCTAGCGGGGGGTGTGAATACAGATACGCAGTATTTT; cdr3_aa: CASSLRLAGGVNTDTQYF
clone_size: -; v_call: TRBV27; j_call: TRBJ2-7; d_call: -; cdr3_nt: TGTGCCAGCAGTTTACAAGGCTACGAGCAGTACTTC; cdr3_aa: CASSLQGYEQYF
clone_size: -; v_call: TRBV14; j_call: TRBJ1-1; d_call: -; cdr3_nt: TGTGCCAGCAGCCGACAGATGAACACTGAAGCTTTCTTT; cdr3_aa: CASSRQMNTEAFF
clone_size: -; v_call: TRBV28; j_call: TRBJ2-7; d_call: -; cdr3_nt: TGTGCCAGCAGTTTCCTGACCCTTTCCTTCCCCTACGAGCAGTACTTC; cdr3_aa: CASSFLTLSFPYEQYF
clone_size: -; v_call: TRBV6-4; j_call: TRBJ1-4; d_call: -; cdr3_nt: TGTGCCAGCAGAGGTCCTACGGGGCATTGGGCTAATGAAAAACTGTTTTTT; cdr3_aa: CASRGPTGHWANEKLFF
clone_size: -; v_call: TRBV10-3; j_call: TRBJ2-6; d_call: -; cdr3_nt: TGTGCCATCAGGCCCTCGGGACAACCTACTGGGGCCAACGTCCTGACTTTC; cdr3_aa: CAIRPSGQPTGANVLTF
clone_size: -; v_call: TRBV28; j_call: TRBJ2-5; d_call: TRBD1; cdr3_nt: TGTGCCAGCAGTTTATCGGCAGGGGGCCATGGGACCCAGTACTTC; cdr3_aa: CASSLSAGGHGTQYF
clone_size: once; v_call: TRBV5-1; j_call: TRBJ2-1; d_call: -; cdr3_nt: TGCGCCAGCAGTCACGGGTCCTACAATGAGCAGTTCTTC; cdr3_aa: CASSHGSYNEQFF
clone_size: -; v_call: TRBV6-5; j_call: TRBJ2-5; d_call: -; cdr3_nt: TGTGCCAGCAGTTACTCTGGCCGGACCCAGTACTTC; cdr3_aa: CASSYSGRTQYF
clone_size: -; v_call: TRBV18; j_call: TRBJ1-3; d_call: TRBD1; cdr3_nt: TGTGCCAGCTCACCAGGGACAGGGAGAAACACCATATATTTT; cdr3_aa: CASSPGTGRNTIYF
clone_size: -; v_call: TRBV7-9; j_call: TRBJ2-1; d_call: -; cdr3_nt: TGTGCCAGCAGCTTCAGCAATGAGCAGTTCTTC; cdr3_aa: CASSFSNEQFF
clone_size: once; v_call: TRBV20-1; j_call: TRBJ1-1; d_call: -; cdr3_nt: TGCAGTGTACAGGGGAACACTGAAGCTTTCTTT; cdr3_aa: CSVQGNTEAFF
clone_size: -; v_call: TRBV5-1; j_call: TRBJ2-1; d_call: -; cdr3_nt: TGCGCCAGCAGTCCAACCGGGACACCTTACAATGAGCAGTTCTTC; cdr3_aa: CASSPTGTPYNEQFF
clone_size: -; v_call: TRBV28; j_call: TRBJ1-6; d_call: -; cdr3_nt: TGTGCCAGCAGTTTTCCAGGGAGCTCCTATAATTCACCCCTCCACTTT; cdr3_aa: CASSFPGSSYNSPLHF
clone_size: -; v_call: TRBV7-2; j_call: TRBJ1-2; d_call: -; cdr3_nt: TGTGCCAGCAGCTTAGCGGCCACGAACAACTATGGCTACACCTTC; cdr3_aa: CASSLAATNNYGYTF
clone_size: -; v_call: TRBV29-1; j_call: TRBJ2-1; d_call: TRBD1; cdr3_nt: TGCAGCGTTTACAGGGGCAATGAGCAGTTCTTC; cdr3_aa: CSVYRGNEQFF
clone_size: once; v_call: TRBV28; j_call: TRBJ2-3; d_call: TRBD2; cdr3_nt: TGTGCCAGCAGTCCCCTCCTACTGGGCGGGAGTGCAGATACGCAGTATTTT; cdr3_aa: CASSPLLLGGSADTQYF
clone_size: -; v_call: TRBV5-1; j_call: TRBJ2-3; d_call: -; cdr3_nt: TGCGCCAGCAGCCGAGAGGACAGAAACACAGATACGCAGTATTTT; cdr3_aa: CASSREDRNTDTQYF
clone_size: -; v_call: TRBV18; j_call: TRBJ2-1; d_call: TRBD2; cdr3_nt: TGTGCCAGCTCTCAACAGCGGGAGAGTGAGCAGTTCTTC; cdr3_aa: CASSQQRESEQFF
clone_size: -; v_call: TRBV9; j_call: TRBJ1-4; d_call: TRBD1; cdr3_nt: TGTGCCAGCAGCCCCAAGGACAGGGGGCATGAAAAACTGTTTTTT; cdr3_aa: CASSPKDRGHEKLFF
clone_size: -; v_call: TRBV6-5; j_call: TRBJ2-5; d_call: -; cdr3_nt: TGTGCCAGCAGTTTAATCGGGACAAAGGCGGAGACCCAGTACTTC; cdr3_aa: CASSLIGTKAETQYF
clone_size: -; v_call: TRBV7-2; j_call: TRBJ1-1; d_call: -; cdr3_nt: TGTGCCAGCAGCTTGAGACCGAACACTGAAGCTTTCTTT; cdr3_aa: CASSLRPNTEAFF
clone_size: -; v_call: TRBV7-2; j_call: TRBJ2-1; d_call: TRBD2; cdr3_nt: TGTGCCAGCAGCTGGGTCGGCGGGGGGGCCGCCTACAATGAGCAGTTCTTC; cdr3_aa: CASSWVGGGAAYNEQFF
clone_size: once; v_call: TRBV6-5; j_call: TRBJ2-1; d_call: -; cdr3_nt: TGTGCCAGCAGGCAACAGATGAACTCCTACAATGAGCAGTTCTTC; cdr3_aa: CASRQQMNSYNEQFF
clone_size: -; v_call: TRBV28; j_call: TRBJ2-5; d_call: TRBD1; cdr3_nt: TGTGCCAGAGCAGGGGGCAGCAGGTTTGGCCAAGAGACCCAGTACTTC; cdr3_aa: CARAGGSRFGQETQYF
clone_size: -; v_call: TRBV7-2; j_call: TRBJ2-1; d_call: TRBD2; cdr3_nt: TGTGCCAGCAGCCTGTTAGCGGGAGGTTCCTACAATGAGCAGTTCTTC; cdr3_aa: CASSLLAGGSYNEQFF
clone_size: -; v_call: TRBV19; j_call: TRBJ1-1; d_call: -; cdr3_nt: TGTGCCAGTAGCTCCAACATCTTAAACACTGAAGCTTTCTTT; cdr3_aa: CASSSNILNTEAFF
clone_size: -; v_call: TRBV29-1; j_call: TRBJ2-1; d_call: TRBD1; cdr3_nt: TGCAGCGTTCCGGGACAGTTCTACAATGAGCAGTTCTTC; cdr3_aa: CSVPGQFYNEQFF
clone_size: -; v_call: TRBV5-4; j_call: TRBJ2-2; d_call: TRBD1; cdr3_nt: TGTGCCACCCGCCGACAGGGGGCATCGGGGGAGCTGTTTTTT; cdr3_aa: CATRRQGASGELFF
clone_size: -; v_call: TRBV30; j_call: TRBJ1-1; d_call: -; cdr3_nt: TGTGCCTGGAGGTGGGGGAACACTGAAGCTTTCTTT; cdr3_aa: CAWRWGNTEAFF
clone_size: -; v_call: TRBV2; j_call: TRBJ2-7; d_call: -; cdr3_nt: TGTGCCAGCAGTGAACAGGGGCAGTACTACGAGCAGTACTTC; cdr3_aa: CASSEQGQYYEQYF
clone_size: -; v_call: TRBV7-2; j_call: TRBJ2-5; d_call: -; cdr3_nt: TGTGCCAGCAGCTCCAGTGGTGGCCGTCAAGAGACCCAGTACTTC; cdr3_aa: CASSSSGGRQETQYF
clone_size: -; v_call: TRBV28; j_call: TRBJ1-6; d_call: -; cdr3_nt: TGTGCCAGCAGCATCATACAGGAGATGCCCCTCCACTTT; cdr3_aa: CASSIIQEMPLHF
clone_size: -; v_call: TRBV18; j_call: TRBJ1-2; d_call: -; cdr3_nt: TGTGCCAGCTCACCGGACCCTCGGGACTATGGCTACACCTTC; cdr3_aa: CASSPDPRDYGYTF
clone_size: -; v_call: TRBV19; j_call: TRBJ2-1; d_call: -; cdr3_nt: TGTGCCAGTAGTTCCCCGGGGCTGTACAATGAGCAGTTCTTC; cdr3_aa: CASSSPGLYNEQFF
clone_size: -; v_call: TRBV30; j_call: TRBJ2-7; d_call: TRBD1; cdr3_nt: TGTGCCTGGAGAAGGGGGCCCTACGAGCAGTACTTC; cdr3_aa: CAWRRGPYEQYF
clone_size: -; v_call: TRBV28; j_call: TRBJ2-1; d_call: -; cdr3_nt: TGTGCCAGCAGTTTTTACTATGGGGAGCAGTTCTTC; cdr3_aa: CASSFYYGEQFF
clone_size: once; v_call: TRBV19; j_call: TRBJ1-1; d_call: -; cdr3_nt: TGTGCCAGTAGTATAGCTACGGGTGGGGAAACTGAAGCTTTCTTT; cdr3_aa: CASSIATGGETEAFF
clone_size: few; v_call: TRBV7-6; j_call: TRBJ2-3; d_call: -; cdr3_nt: TGTGCCAGCAGCTTAACGACAGCATATACAAGCACAGATACGCAGTATTTT; cdr3_aa: CASSLTTAYTSTDTQYF
clone_size: -; v_call: TRBV6-5; j_call: TRBJ2-7; d_call: TRBD2; cdr3_nt: TGTGCCAGCAGTTACTCCGGGGGGGACTACGAGCAGTACTTC; cdr3_aa: CASSYSGGDYEQYF
clone_size: -; v_call: TRBV4-3; j_call: TRBJ1-5; d_call: TRBD1; cdr3_nt: TGCGCCAGCAGCCCCAGGACAGGCGGGCAGCCCCAGCATTTT; cdr3_aa: CASSPRTGGQPQHF
clone_size: -; v_call: TRBV10-3; j_call: TRBJ2-7; d_call: TRBD2; cdr3_nt: TGTGCCATCCGCCCCCTGACTAGCGGGAACCACGAGCAGTACTTC; cdr3_aa: CAIRPLTSGNHEQYF